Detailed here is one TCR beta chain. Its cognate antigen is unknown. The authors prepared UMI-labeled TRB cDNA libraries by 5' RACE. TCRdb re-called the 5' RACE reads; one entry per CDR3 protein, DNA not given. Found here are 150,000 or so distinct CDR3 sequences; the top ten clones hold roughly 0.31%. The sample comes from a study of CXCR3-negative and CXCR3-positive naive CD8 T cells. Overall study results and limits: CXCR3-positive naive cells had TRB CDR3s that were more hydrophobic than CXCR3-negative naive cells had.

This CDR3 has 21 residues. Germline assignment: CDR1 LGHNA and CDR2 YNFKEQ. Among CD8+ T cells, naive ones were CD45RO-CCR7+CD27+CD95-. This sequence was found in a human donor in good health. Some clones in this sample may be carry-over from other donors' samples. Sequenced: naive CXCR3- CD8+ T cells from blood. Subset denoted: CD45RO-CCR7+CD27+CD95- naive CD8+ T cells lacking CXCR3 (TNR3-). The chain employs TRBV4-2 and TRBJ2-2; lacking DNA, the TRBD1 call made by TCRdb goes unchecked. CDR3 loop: CASSHPVGGTEDLPNTGELFF.